Sequencing of this TCR beta chain was carried out in a study of T cells in Graves' hyperthyroidism and ophthalmopathy. Trimming shortened V by 2 bases and J by 5 bases, and 9 bases separated the two germline ends. The CDR3 is 13 residues long. The germline gives CDR1 SGHVS, CDR2 FQNEAQ. An absence of ophthalmopathy progression within 18 months meant stable Graves' hyperthyroidism. Findings and limits, study-wide: Most clonotypes expanded in the thyroid (above 0.001) were also present in blood.

Amplified TCR beta CDR3 regions came from RNA transcripts. When the TCR CDR3 underwent first-round RT-PCR, the HTBI primer set was used. Using its own MiXCR run on the multiplex PCR reads, TCRdb lists one record per CDR3 protein. Of fewer than 350,000 distinct CDR3 sequences in the sample, 12% to 15% are singletons; the top ten hold 7.9%. About this clonotype: The antigen remains unidentified.

The chain links TRBV7-8 to TRBJ2-5; D may be TRBD2 (5 bases). This sequence originates from a woman in her thirties or forties with Graves' hyperthyroidism. Sequencing was carried out using blood. CDR3 in amino acids: CASSLFRDETQYF. The CDR3 coding sequence is TGTGCCAGCAGCTTATTTCGGGATGAGACCCAGTACTTC. Complete variable domain (other parts from reference TRBV7-8 and TRBJ2-5): GAGVSQSPRYKVAKRGQDVALRCDPISGHVSLFWYQQALGQGPEFLTYFQNEAQLDKSGLPSDRFFAERPEGSVSTLKIQRTQQEDSAVYLCASSLFRDETQYFGPGTRLLVL.